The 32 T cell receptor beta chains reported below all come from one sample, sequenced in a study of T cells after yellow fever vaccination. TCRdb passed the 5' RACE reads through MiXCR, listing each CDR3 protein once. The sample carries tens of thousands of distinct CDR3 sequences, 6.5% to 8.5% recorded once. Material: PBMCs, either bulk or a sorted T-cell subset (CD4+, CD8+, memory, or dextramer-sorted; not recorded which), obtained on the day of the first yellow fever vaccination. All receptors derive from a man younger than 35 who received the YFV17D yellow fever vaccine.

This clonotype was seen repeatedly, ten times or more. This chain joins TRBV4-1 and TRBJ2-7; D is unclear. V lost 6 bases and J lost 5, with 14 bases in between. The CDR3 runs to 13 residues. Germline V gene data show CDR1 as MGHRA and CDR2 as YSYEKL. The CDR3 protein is CASRSQTWDEQYF. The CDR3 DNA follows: TGCGCCAGCAGGTCTCAAACTTGGGACGAGCAGTACTTC.

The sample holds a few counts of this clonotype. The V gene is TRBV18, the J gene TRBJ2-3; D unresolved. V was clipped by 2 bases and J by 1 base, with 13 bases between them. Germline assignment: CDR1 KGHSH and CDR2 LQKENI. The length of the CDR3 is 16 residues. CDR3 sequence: CASSPNSPPRTDTQYF. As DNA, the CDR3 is TGTGCCAGCTCACCAAACTCCCCTCCCCGCACAGATACGCAGTATTTT.

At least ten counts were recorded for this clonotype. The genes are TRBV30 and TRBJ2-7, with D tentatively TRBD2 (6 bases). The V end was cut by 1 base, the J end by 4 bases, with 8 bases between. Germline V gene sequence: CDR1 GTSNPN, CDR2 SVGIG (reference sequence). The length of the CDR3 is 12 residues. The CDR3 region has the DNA TGTGCCTGGAGTGCTGCGGGATACGAGCAGTACTTC. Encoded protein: CAWSAAGYEQYF.

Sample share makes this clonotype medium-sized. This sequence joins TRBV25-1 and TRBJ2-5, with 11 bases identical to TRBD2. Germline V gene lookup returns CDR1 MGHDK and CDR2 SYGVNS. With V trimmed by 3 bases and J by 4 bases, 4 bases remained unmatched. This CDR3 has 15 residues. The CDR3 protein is CASSETSGVRETQYF. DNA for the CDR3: TGTGCCAGCAGTGAGACTAGCGGGGTTCGAGAGACCCAGTACTTC.

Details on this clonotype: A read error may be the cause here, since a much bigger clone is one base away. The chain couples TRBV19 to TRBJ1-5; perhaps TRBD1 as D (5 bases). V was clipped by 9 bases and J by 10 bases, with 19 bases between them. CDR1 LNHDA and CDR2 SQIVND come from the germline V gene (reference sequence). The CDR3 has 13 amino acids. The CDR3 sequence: CASKVRVGHPQHF. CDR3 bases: TGTGCCAGCAAAGTCCGGGTAGGACATCCCCAGCATTTT.

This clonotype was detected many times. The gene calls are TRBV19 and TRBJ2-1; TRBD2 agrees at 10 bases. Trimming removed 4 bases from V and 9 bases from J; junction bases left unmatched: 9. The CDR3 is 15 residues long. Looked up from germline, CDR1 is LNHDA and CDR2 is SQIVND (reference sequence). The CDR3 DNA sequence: TGTGCCAGTAGTACTCAGCGGGGGGGGAAGAGTGAGCAGTTCTTC. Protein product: CASSTQRGGKSEQFF.

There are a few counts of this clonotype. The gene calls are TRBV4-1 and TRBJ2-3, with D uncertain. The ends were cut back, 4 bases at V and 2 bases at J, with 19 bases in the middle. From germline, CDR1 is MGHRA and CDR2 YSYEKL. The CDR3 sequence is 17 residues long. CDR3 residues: CASSPGIAPAFTDTQYF. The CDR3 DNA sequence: TGCGCCAGCAGCCCAGGTATAGCCCCAGCTTTCACAGATACGCAGTATTTT.

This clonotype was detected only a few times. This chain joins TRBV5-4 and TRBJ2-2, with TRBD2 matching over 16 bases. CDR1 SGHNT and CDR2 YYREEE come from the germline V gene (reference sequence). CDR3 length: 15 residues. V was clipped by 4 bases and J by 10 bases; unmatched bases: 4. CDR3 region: CASSRGTSGGAELFF. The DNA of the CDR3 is TGTGCCAGCAGCCGAGGGACTAGCGGGGGGGCGGAGCTGTTTTTT.

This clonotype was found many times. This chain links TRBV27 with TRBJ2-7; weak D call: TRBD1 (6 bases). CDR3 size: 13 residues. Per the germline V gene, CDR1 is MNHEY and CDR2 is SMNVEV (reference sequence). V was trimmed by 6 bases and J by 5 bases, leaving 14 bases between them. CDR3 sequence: CASRGAANHEQYF. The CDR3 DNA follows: TGTGCCAGCAGGGGGGCAGCCAACCACGAGCAGTACTTC.

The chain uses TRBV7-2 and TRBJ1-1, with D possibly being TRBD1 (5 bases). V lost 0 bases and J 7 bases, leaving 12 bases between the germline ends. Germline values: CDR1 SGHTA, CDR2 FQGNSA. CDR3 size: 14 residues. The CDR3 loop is CASSLAYDRGEAFF. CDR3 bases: TGTGCCAGCAGCTTAGCGTATGATAGGGGTGAAGCTTTCTTT.

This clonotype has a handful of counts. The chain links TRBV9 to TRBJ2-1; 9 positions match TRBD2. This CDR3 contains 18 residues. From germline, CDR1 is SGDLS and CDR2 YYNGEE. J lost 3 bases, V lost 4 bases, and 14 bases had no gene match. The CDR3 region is CASSLSSGGSNFYNEQFF. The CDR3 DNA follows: TGTGCCAGCAGCCTGAGCAGCGGGGGGTCCAATTTCTACAATGAGCAGTTCTTC. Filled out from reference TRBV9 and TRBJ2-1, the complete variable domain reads DSGVTQTPKHLITATGQRVTLRCSPRSGDLSVYWYQQSLDQGLQFLIQYYNGEERAKGNILERFSAQQFPDLHSELNLSSLELGDSALYFCASSLSSGGSNFYNEQFFGPGTRLTVL.

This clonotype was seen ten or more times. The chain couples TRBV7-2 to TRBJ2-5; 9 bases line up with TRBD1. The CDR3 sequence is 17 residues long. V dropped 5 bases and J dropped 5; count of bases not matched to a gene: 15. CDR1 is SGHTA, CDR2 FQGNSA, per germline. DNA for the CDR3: TGTGCCAGCAGCGGCCTAACCGGGACAGGGTCGATGGAGACCCAGTACTTC. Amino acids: CASSGLTGTGSMETQYF. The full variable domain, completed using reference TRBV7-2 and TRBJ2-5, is GAGVSQSPSNKVTEKGKDVELRCDPISGHTALYWYRQSLGQGLEFLIYFQGNSAPDKSGLPSDRFSAERTGGSVSTLTIQRTQQEDSAVYLCASSGLTGTGSMETQYFGPGTRLLVL.

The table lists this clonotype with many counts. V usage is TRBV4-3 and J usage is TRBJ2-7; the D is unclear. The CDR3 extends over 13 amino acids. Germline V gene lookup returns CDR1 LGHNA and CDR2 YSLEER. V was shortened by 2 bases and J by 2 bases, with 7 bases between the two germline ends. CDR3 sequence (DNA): TGCGCCAGCAGCCAATTAGGGACCTACGAGCAGTACGTC. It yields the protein CASSQLGTYEQYV.

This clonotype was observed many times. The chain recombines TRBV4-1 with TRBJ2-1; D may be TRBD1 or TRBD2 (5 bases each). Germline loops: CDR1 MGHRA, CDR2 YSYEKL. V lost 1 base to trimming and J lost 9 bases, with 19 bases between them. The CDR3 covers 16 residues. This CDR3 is CASSQGRAGSVVEQFF. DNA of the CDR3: TGCGCCAGCAGCCAAGGTAGGGCAGGGAGTGTAGTTGAGCAGTTCTTC.

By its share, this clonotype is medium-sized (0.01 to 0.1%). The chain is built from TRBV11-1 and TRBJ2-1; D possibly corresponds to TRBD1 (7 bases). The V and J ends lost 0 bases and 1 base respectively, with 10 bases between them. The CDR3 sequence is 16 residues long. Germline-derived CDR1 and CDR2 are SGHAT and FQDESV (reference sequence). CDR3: CASSLASGGSYNEQFF. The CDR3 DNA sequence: TGTGCCAGCAGCTTAGCGTCAGGGGGGTCCTACAATGAGCAGTTCTTC.

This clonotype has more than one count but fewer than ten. CDR3: CASSLSPRTVSEAFF. The CDR3, as DNA: TGTGCCAGCAGCTTAAGTCCGCGGACTGTCAGTGAAGCTTTCTTT. V is TRBV7-9 and J is TRBJ1-1; D gene ambiguous. CDR3 length: 15 amino acids. The germline V gene encodes CDR1 SEHNR and CDR2 FQNEAQ (reference sequence). Trimming took 2 bases from V and 7 from J, leaving 17 bases between them.

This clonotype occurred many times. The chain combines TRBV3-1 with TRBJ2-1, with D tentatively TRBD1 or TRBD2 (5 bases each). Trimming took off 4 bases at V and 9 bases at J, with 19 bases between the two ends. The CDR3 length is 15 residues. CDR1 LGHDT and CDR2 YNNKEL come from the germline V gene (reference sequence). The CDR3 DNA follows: TGTGCCAGCAGCCTACGGGACGCCAGCGGTTCTGAGCAGTTCTTC. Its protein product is CASSLRDASGSEQFF.

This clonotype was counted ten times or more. The DNA of the CDR3 is TGTGCCAGCAGCCGCCGGGACACGGGCGGACTAAGCACAGATACGCAGTATTTT. It yields the protein CASSRRDTGGLSTDTQYF. The rearrangement joins TRBV7-3 to TRBJ2-3; tentatively, D is TRBD1 or TRBD2 (6 bases each). This CDR3 comprises 18 residues. V was clipped by 5 bases and J by 0 bases, with 21 bases between them. Germline-derived CDR1 and CDR2 are SGHTA and FQGTGA.

CDR3 in amino acids: CASSAHPGQADSPLHF. CDR3 DNA: TGTGCCAGCAGCGCCCACCCGGGACAGGCGGATTCACCCCTCCACTTT. The chain recombines TRBV9 with TRBJ1-6, with 8 bases lining up with TRBD1. V lost 3 bases, J lost 8 bases, and 10 bases stayed unmatched. CDR1 and CDR2 from the germline V gene are SGDLS and YYNGEE. CDR3 length: 16 residues.

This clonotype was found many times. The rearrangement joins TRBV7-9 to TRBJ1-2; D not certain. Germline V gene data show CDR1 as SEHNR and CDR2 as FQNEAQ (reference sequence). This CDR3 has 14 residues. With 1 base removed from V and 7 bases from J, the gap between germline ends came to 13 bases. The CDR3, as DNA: TGTGCCAGCAGCTTAGGCCCCCAGGCTCGTGGCTACACCTTC. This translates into CASSLGPQARGYTF.

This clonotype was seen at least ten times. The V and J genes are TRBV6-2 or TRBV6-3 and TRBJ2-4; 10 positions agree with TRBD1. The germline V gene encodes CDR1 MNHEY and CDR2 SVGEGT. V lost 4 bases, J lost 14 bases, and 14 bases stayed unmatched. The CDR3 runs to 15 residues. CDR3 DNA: TGTGCCAGCAGTTCGACCTTTGACAGGGGGCTGATAGAGTACTTC. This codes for CASSSTFDRGLIEYF.

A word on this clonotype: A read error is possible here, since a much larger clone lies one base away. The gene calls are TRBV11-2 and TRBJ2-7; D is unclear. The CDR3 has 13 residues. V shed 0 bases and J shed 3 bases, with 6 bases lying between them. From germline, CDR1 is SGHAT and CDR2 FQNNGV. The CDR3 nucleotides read TGTGCCAGCAGCTTAGATCCCGACTACGAGCAGTACGTC. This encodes CASSLDPDYEQYV.

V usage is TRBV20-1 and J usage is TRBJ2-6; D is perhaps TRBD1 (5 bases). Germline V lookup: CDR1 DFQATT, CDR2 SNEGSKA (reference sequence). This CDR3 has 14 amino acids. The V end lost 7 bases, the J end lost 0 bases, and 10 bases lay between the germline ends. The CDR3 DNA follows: TGCAGTGGGGGTCAGGGCTCTGGGGCCAACGTCCTGACTTTC. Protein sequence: CSGGQGSGANVLTF.

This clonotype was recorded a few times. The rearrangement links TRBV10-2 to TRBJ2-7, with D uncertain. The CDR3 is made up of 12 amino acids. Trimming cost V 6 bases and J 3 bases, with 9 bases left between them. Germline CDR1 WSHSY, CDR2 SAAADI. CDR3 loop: CASSKISYEQYF. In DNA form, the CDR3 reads TGCGCCAGCAGCAAGATCAGCTACGAGCAGTACTTC.

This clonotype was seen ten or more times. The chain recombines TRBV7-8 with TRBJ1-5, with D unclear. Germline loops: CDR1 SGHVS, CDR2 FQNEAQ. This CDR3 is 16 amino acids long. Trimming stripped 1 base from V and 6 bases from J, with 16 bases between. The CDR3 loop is CASSLVWPSRSQPQHF. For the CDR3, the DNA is TGTGCCAGCAGCTTAGTATGGCCTTCTAGAAGTCAGCCCCAGCATTTT.

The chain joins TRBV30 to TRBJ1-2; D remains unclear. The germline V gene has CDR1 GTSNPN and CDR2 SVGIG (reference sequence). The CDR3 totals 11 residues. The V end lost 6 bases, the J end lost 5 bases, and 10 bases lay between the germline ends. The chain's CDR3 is CACGERYGYTF. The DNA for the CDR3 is TGTGCCTGTGGGGAGCGGTATGGCTACACCTTC.

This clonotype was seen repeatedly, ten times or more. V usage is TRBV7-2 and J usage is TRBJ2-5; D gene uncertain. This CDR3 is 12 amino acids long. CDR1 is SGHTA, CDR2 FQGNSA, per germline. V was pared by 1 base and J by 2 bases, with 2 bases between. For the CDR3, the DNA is TGTGCCAGCAGCTTAGTTCAAGAGACCCAGTACTTC. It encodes CASSLVQETQYF.

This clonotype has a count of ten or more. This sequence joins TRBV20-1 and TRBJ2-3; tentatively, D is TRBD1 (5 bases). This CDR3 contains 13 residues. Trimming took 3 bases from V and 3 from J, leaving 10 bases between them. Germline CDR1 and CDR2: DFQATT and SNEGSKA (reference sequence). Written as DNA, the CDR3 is TGCAGTGCTAGGGTCTCAGGGACAGATACGCAGTATTTT. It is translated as CSARVSGTDTQYF.

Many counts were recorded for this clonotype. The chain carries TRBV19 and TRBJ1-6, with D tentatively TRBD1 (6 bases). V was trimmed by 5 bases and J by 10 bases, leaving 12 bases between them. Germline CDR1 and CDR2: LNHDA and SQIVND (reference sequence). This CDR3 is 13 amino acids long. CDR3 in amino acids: CASSANRDSPLHF. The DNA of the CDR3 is TGTGCCAGTAGTGCTAACAGGGACTCACCCCTCCACTTT. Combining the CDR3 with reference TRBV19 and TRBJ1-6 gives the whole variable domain DGGITQSPKYLFRKEGQNVTLSCEQNLNHDAMYWYRQDPGQGLRLIYYSQIVNDFQKGDIAEGYSVSREKKESFPLTVTSAQKNPTAFYLCASSANRDSPLHFGNGTRLTVT.

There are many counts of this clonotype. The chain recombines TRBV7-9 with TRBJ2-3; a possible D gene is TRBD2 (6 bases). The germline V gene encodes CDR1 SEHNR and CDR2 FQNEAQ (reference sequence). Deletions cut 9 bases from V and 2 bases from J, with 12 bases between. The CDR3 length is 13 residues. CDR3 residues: CARDSGVTDTQYF. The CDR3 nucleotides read TGTGCCAGGGATAGCGGAGTCACAGATACGCAGTATTTT.

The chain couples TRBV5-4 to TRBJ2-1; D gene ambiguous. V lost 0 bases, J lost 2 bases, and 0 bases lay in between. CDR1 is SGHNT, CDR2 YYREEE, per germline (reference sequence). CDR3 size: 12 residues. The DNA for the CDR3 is TGTGCCAGCAGCTTGGCCTACAATGAGCAGTTCTTC. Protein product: CASSLAYNEQFF.

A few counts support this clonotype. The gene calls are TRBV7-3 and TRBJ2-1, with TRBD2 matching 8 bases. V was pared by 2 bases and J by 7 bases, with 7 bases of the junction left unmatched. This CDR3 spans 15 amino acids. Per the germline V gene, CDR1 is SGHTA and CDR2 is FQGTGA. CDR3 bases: TGTGCCAGCAGCTTATACGGGGGGGCAGGGAATGAGCAGTTCTTC. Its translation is CASSLYGGAGNEQFF.